This TCR beta chain was recorded in a study of blood T cell repertoires in COVID-19. On the study more broadly: Both acute and convalescent COVID-19 samples were obtained from the United States, Italy and Spain. In each case, the material was cDNA or gDNA derived from T cells, B-cell-depleted T cells, or PBMCs.

In its sample, this clone was seen a few times. As handled by the study authors: Amplification of reference gene primers provided the estimated nucleated cell counts. Repertoires were generated with immunoSEQ multiplex PCR, while TCRdb's copy carries only in-frame clones and drops some. V and J calls and clone size are as listed in that table; D and trimming were resolved from the DNA. The data hold 150,000 to 160,000 clones, with about 90% observed a single time. The CDR3 length is 14 residues. Per the germline V gene, CDR1 is MDHEN and CDR2 is SYDVKM. The V end lost 2 bases, the J end lost 1 base, and 8 bases lay between the germline ends.

This TCR derives from a man between 45 and 60 years old with acute or convalescent COVID-19. This sequence joins TRBV28 and TRBJ1-1, with D hard to call. Sequencing input: peripheral blood. DNA of the CDR3: TGTGCCAGCAGTTTAAGCCGCCAGAACACTGAAGCTTTCTTT. Translated: CASSLSRQNTEAFF.